The 30 T cell receptor beta chains in this list originate from one sample, sequenced in a study of PD-1 blockade in classical Hodgkin lymphoma. Only in-frame clones appear in the TCRdb table, and some are missing; sequencing was by immunoSEQ multiplex PCR. The sample holds under 100,000 clones, around 90% seen once. After autologous stem cell transplantation all patients relapsed, and prior brentuximab vedotin exposure differed between cohorts. This sample comprised peripheral blood mononuclear cells (PBMCs), obtained before the second cycle of nivolumab. The receptors come from a human donor with classical Hodgkin lymphoma.

V is TRBV9 and J is TRBJ1-3; the match to TRBD1 covers 7 bases. Germline CDR1 reads SGDLS; CDR2 reads YYNGEE. Trimming cost V 3 bases and J 6 bases; bases outside gene matches: 6. This CDR3 is built from 14 residues. CDR3 DNA sequence: TGTGCCAGCAGCGAACAGGGGAAGGAAAACACCATATATTTT. Encoded protein: CASSEQGKENTIYF.

The chain carries TRBV30 and TRBJ2-7; D is ambiguous. Trimming shortened V by 5 bases and J by 3 bases, and 14 bases separated the two germline ends. CDR1 and CDR2 from the germline V gene are GTSNPN and SVGIG (reference sequence). CDR3 length equals 13 residues. CDR3 sequence (DNA): TGTGCCTGGGACGACGGCTGGAACTACGAGCAGTACTTC. This translates into CAWDDGWNYEQYF. Complete variable domain (other parts from reference TRBV30 and TRBJ2-7): SQTIHQWPATLVQPVGSPLSLECTVEGTSNPNLYWYRQAAGRGLQLLFYSVGIGQISSEVPQNLSASRPQDRQFILSSKKLLLSDSGFYLCAWDDGWNYEQYFGPGTRLTVT.

This clone occurred once. The V call is TRBV28, the J call TRBJ1-1, with D uncertain. Trimming cost V 4 bases and J 0 bases, with 9 bases left between them. The CDR3 loop spans 14 amino acids. CDR1 MDHEN and CDR2 SYDVKM come from the germline V gene. The CDR3 DNA follows: TGTGCCAGCAGTTCCGATTCCTTGAACACTGAAGCTTTCTTT. Translating it yields CASSSDSLNTEAFF.

The chain carries TRBV18 and TRBJ2-7, with D possibly matching TRBD2 (6 bases). V lost 4 bases and J lost 5, with 21 bases in between. This CDR3 region has 16 residues. Germline V gene data show CDR1 as KGHSH and CDR2 as LQKENI. The CDR3 sequence is CASSRSFQGGENEQYF. The CDR3 bases are TGTGCCAGCTCACGCTCTTTCCAGGGCGGGGAGAACGAGCAGTACTTC.

This chain uses TRBV11-2 with TRBJ2-1, with 12 bases matching TRBD2. The ends lost 7 bases at V and 4 bases at J; junction bases unmatched: 11. There are 17 residues in the CDR3. The germline CDR1 and CDR2 sequences are SGHAT and FQNNGV. For the CDR3, the DNA is TGTGCCAGCACCCTAAGACTAGCGGGAGAGATGTACAATGAGCAGTTCTTC. This translates into CASTLRLAGEMYNEQFF.

J is TRBJ1-2 and V is TRBV18, with a possible D match to TRBD1 (5 bases). CDR1 and CDR2 from the germline V gene are KGHSH and LQKENI. This CDR3 is 15 amino acids long. Deletions cut 6 bases from V and 4 bases from J, with 18 bases between. CDR3 nucleotides: TGTGCCAGCTCCCAATTACAGGAGCCCCTCTATGGCTACACCTTC. The encoded protein is CASSQLQEPLYGYTF.

CDR3 bases: TGTGCCAGCAGTCTCTCCGGGGCAGGGCCTGGGTCGTCGCCCCAGCATTTT. This sequence encodes CASSLSGAGPGSSPQHF. This chain joins TRBV2 and TRBJ1-5; D might be TRBD1 (5 bases). V was pared by 5 bases and J by 9 bases, with 26 bases between. The CDR3 sequence is 17 residues long. Germline V gene data show CDR1 as SNHLY and CDR2 as FYNNEI.

The CDR3 region has the DNA TGTGCCAGCAGTTTAATGGGTTCGGCAGGAAGAATCTCTGGGGCCAACGTCCTGACTTTC. Translating gives CASSLMGSAGRISGANVLTF. The rearrangement uses TRBV27 and TRBJ2-6; D is ambiguous. Germline V gene lookup returns CDR1 MNHEY and CDR2 SMNVEV (reference sequence). The CDR3 is 20 amino acids. V lost 2 bases, J lost 0 bases, and 20 bases lay in between.

V and J are TRBV5-1 and TRBJ2-7, with 7 bases identical to TRBD2. Germline lookup yields CDR1 SGHRS and CDR2 YFSETQ. This CDR3 contains 16 residues. The ends lost 4 bases at V and 4 bases at J; junction bases unmatched: 14. This chain's CDR3 is CASSPLFSRERYEQYF. In DNA form, the CDR3 reads TGCGCCAGCAGCCCCCTTTTTTCGCGGGAGAGATACGAGCAGTACTTC.

The chain employs TRBV2 and TRBJ2-3; the D gene is possibly TRBD1 (5 bases). V lost 10 bases to trimming and J lost 5 bases, with 22 bases between them. The CDR3 sequence is 15 residues long. The germline V gene has CDR1 SNHLY and CDR2 FYNNEI. In DNA, the CDR3 is TGTGCCATCCAGGGTGGGCGGTTAAGGGGAGATACGCAGTATTTT. Translating it yields CAIQGGRLRGDTQYF.

In this sample, this clone turned up once. The V and J genes are TRBV30 and TRBJ2-3, with no clear D. Trimming left V 2 bases short and J 4 bases short, with 13 bases between. The CDR3 runs to 14 residues. Germline CDR1 reads GTSNPN; CDR2 reads SVGIG (reference sequence). Here the CDR3 DNA reads TGTGCCTGGAGTTCCGCCAGCCCATCAGATACGCAGTATTTT. Translating gives CAWSSASPSDTQYF.

The J gene is TRBJ2-3, the V gene TRBV7-9; the D gene could be TRBD1 or TRBD2 (5 bases each). CDR3 size: 15 residues. V lost 8 bases, J lost 5 bases, and 20 bases lay in between. Per germline, CDR1 SEHNR and CDR2 FQNEAQ (reference sequence). The CDR3 region has the DNA TGTGCCAGCCTCCCAAGGGACCGTCGGAAAGATACGCAGTATTTT. As protein: CASLPRDRRKDTQYF.

The J gene is TRBJ1-1, the V gene TRBV30; D is perhaps TRBD1 (6 bases). Germline V gene sequence: CDR1 GTSNPN, CDR2 SVGIG (reference sequence). Trimming removed 2 bases from V and 7 bases from J, with 14 bases in between. The CDR3 runs 13 residues. The CDR3 DNA reads as TGTGCCTGGAGTTTAGGGGGGGTTGATGAAGCTTTCTTT. This translates into CAWSLGGVDEAFF.

The J gene is TRBJ1-4, the V gene TRBV28; D is uncertain. Per germline, CDR1 MDHEN and CDR2 SYDVKM. CDR3 length equals 16 residues. V was shortened by 6 bases and J by 0 bases, with 14 bases between the two germline ends. DNA for the CDR3: TGTGCCAGCAGACCGGACCCTCTTGCAACTAATGAAAAACTGTTTTTT. It specifies CASRPDPLATNEKLFF.

V gene TRBV28 combines with J gene TRBJ1-5; D ambiguous. Germline CDR1 reads MDHEN; CDR2 reads SYDVKM. Trimming stripped 5 bases from V and 2 bases from J, with 13 bases between. The CDR3 is made up of 15 amino acids. CDR3 coding DNA: TGTGCCAGCAGTCCCCTCGTGGAGGGCAATCAGCCCCAGCATTTT. Residues: CASSPLVEGNQPQHF.

V and J are TRBV2 and TRBJ1-1, with D possibly matching TRBD1 (6 bases). CDR1 is SNHLY and CDR2 is FYNNEI in the germline V gene. CDR3 length: 13 residues. The V and J ends lost 2 bases and 11 bases respectively, with 15 bases between them. The CDR3 here is CASSEQGSGRAFF. CDR3 in DNA: TGTGCCAGCAGTGAACAGGGGTCGGGTAGGGCTTTCTTT.

This chain joins TRBV28 and TRBJ1-4, with a possible D match to TRBD1 (6 bases). This CDR3 has 18 amino acids. Per germline, CDR1 MDHEN and CDR2 SYDVKM. V was pared by 4 bases and J by 0 bases, with 18 bases between. The CDR3: CASSSPTGFVPTNEKLFF. In DNA form, the CDR3 reads TGTGCCAGCAGTTCCCCAACAGGGTTTGTTCCAACTAATGAAAAACTGTTTTTT.

The chain has TRBV27 and TRBJ2-1, with D possibly matching TRBD2 (5 bases). With 6 bases removed from V and 12 bases from J, the gap between germline ends came to 15 bases. In germline, CDR1 is MNHEY, CDR2 SMNVEV (reference sequence). The CDR3 is 12 amino acids. CDR3 sequence reads: CASSFSGRGQFF. CDR3 coding DNA: TGTGCCAGCAGCTTCTCCGGACGGGGGCAGTTCTTC.

This clone was picked up one time. This rearrangement joins TRBV6-5 to TRBJ2-7; 7 nucleotides match TRBD1. CDR3 size: 14 residues. J was trimmed by 6 bases and V by 6 bases; bases with no gene match: 11. CDR1 and CDR2 from the germline V gene are MNHEY and SVGAGI. The CDR3 coding sequence is TGTGCCAGCAGGGGACAGTCGACTTCGTCCGAGCAGTACTTC. It specifies CASRGQSTSSEQYF.

This chain joins TRBV6-5 and TRBJ1-5; 9 bases align to TRBD1. CDR1 MNHEY and CDR2 SVGAGI come from the germline V gene. The CDR3 is 15 amino acids. V shed 6 bases, J shed 7 bases, and the junction held 10 bases outside the gene matches. CDR3 sequence: CASRDLGQGGQPQHF. CDR3 nucleotides: TGTGCCAGCAGAGACCTGGGACAGGGCGGACAGCCCCAGCATTTT.

The J gene is TRBJ1-5, the V gene TRBV30; no reliable D call. The germline gives CDR1 GTSNPN, CDR2 SVGIG (reference sequence). The CDR3 spans 15 residues. Trimming removed 0 bases at V and 4 bases at J, with 13 bases between. The CDR3 sequence: CAWSVRSGSNQPQHF. Here the CDR3 DNA reads TGTGCCTGGAGTGTACGGTCGGGGTCTAATCAGCCCCAGCATTTT. The full variable domain, its missing parts supplied by reference TRBV30 and TRBJ1-5, is SQTIHQWPATLVQPVGSPLSLECTVEGTSNPNLYWYRQAAGRGLQLLFYSVGIGQISSEVPQNLSASRPQDRQFILSSKKLLLSDSGFYLCAWSVRSGSNQPQHFGDGTRLSIL.

The count of this clone is one. J is TRBJ1-1 and V is TRBV5-1; TRBD1 matches at 12 bases. This CDR3 has 15 residues. CDR1 is SGHRS and CDR2 is YFSETQ in the germline V gene. J gave up 3 bases and V 4 bases, and 4 bases lay outside the gene matches. The CDR3 DNA reads as TGCGCCAGCAGCGGGACAGGGGGCTGGGACACTGAAGCTTTCTTT. Translating gives CASSGTGGWDTEAFF.

The V gene is TRBV7-7, the J gene TRBJ2-1, with 11 nucleotides matching TRBD1. Unmatched junction bases numbered 2, after V lost 4 bases and J lost 6 bases. CDR3 size: 14 residues. Germline V gives CDR1 SSHAT, CDR2 FNYEAQ (reference sequence). The CDR3 spells CASSSGTGGNEQFF. As DNA, the CDR3 is TGTGCCAGCAGCTCAGGGACAGGGGGCAATGAGCAGTTCTTC.

This chain joins TRBV11-3 and TRBJ2-5, with 8 bases identical to TRBD1. CDR1 SGHNT and CDR2 YENEEA come from the germline V gene. There are 13 residues in the CDR3. The trim removed 5 bases at V and 3 bases at J, leaving 2 bases unmatched. DNA of the CDR3: TGTGCCAGCAGCCTGACAGGGGAAGAGACCCAGTACTTC. This gives the protein CASSLTGEETQYF.

This chain links TRBV7-9 with TRBJ2-7; 8 bases match TRBD1. This CDR3 has 14 amino acids. The germline V gene has CDR1 SEHNR and CDR2 FQNEAQ (reference sequence). V gave up 4 bases and J gave up 6 bases; unmatched junction bases: 8. CDR3 DNA sequence: TGTGCCAGCAGCTCGACAGGGGCCGACGGCGAGCAGTACTTC. This sequence encodes CASSSTGADGEQYF.

This clone was seen a handful of times. This chain connects TRBV25-1 to TRBJ1-1; TRBD1 matches 9 bases. Unmatched junction bases numbered 9, after V lost 2 bases and J lost 11 bases. This CDR3 is 14 amino acids long. Germline loops: CDR1 MGHDK, CDR2 SYGVNS. CDR3: CASSEPTGGAGAFF. As DNA, the CDR3 is TGTGCCAGCAGTGAACCCACAGGGGGCGCAGGGGCTTTCTTT.

As DNA, the CDR3 is TGTGCCAGCAGCGTAGATGCTAGCGAATACTCTGGGGCCAACGTCCTGACTTTC. As protein: CASSVDASEYSGANVLTF. The chain couples TRBV9 to TRBJ2-6; a weak D match, TRBD2 (6 bases). Looked up from germline, CDR1 is SGDLS and CDR2 is YYNGEE. The CDR3 sequence is 18 residues long. The V and J ends lost 0 bases and 0 bases respectively, with 13 bases between them.

The chain is built from TRBV18 and TRBJ2-1; 10 bases fit TRBD2. CDR3 size: 15 residues. The germline CDR1 and CDR2 sequences are KGHSH and LQKENI. J was trimmed by 10 bases and V by 4 bases; bases with no gene match: 10. In DNA, the CDR3 is TGTGCCAGCTCACAAGGGACTAGCGCTATGTTGGAGCAGTTCTTC. This encodes CASSQGTSAMLEQFF.

V usage is TRBV7-9 and J usage is TRBJ2-7; D not certain. Trimming took 5 bases from V and 2 from J, leaving 7 bases between them. The CDR3 loop spans 12 amino acids. Germline CDR1 SEHNR, CDR2 FQNEAQ (reference sequence). CDR3 DNA sequence: TGTGCCAGCAGCCCCCAGCCCTACGAGCAGTACTTC. Translated: CASSPQPYEQYF.

The chain carries TRBV27 and TRBJ1-5, with a tentative D call TRBD1 (6 bases). Germline lookup yields CDR1 MNHEY and CDR2 SMNVEV (reference sequence). Trimming took 6 bases from V and 3 from J, leaving 15 bases between them. CDR3 size: 15 residues. The CDR3 DNA is TGTGCCAGCAGGTCACTACAGGGTACCAATCAGCCCCAGCATTTT. This translates into CASRSLQGTNQPQHF.